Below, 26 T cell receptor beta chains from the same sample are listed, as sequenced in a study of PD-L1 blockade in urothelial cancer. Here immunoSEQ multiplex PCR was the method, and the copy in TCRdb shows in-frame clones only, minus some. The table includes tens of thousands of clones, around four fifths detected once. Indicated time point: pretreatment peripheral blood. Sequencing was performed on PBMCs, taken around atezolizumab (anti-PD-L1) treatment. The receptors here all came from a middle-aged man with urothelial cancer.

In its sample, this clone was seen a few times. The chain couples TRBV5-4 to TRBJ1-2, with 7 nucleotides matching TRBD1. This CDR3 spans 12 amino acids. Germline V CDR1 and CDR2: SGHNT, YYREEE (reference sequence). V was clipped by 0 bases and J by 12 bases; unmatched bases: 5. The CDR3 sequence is CASSLGDSGHTF. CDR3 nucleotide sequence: TGTGCCAGCAGCTTGGGGGACAGCGGGCACACCTTC.

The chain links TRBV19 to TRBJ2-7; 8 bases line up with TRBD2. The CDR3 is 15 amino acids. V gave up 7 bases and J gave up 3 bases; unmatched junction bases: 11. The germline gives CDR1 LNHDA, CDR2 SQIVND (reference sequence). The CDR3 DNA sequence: TGTGCCAGTACCCCTTCCGCGAGCGGGGGCTACGAGCAGTACTTC. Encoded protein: CASTPSASGGYEQYF.

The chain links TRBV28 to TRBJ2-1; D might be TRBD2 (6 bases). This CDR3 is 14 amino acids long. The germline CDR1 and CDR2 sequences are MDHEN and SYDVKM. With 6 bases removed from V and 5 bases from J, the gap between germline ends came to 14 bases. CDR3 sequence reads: CASRGSAGHNEQFF. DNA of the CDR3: TGTGCCAGCAGAGGGTCAGCGGGCCACAATGAGCAGTTCTTC.

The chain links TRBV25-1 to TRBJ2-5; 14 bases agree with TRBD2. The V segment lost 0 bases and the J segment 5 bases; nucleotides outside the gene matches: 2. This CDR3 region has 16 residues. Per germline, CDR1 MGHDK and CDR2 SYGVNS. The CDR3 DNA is TGTGCCAGCAGTGAATATCGACTAGCGGGAGGGGAGACCCAGTACTTC. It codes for CASSEYRLAGGETQYF.

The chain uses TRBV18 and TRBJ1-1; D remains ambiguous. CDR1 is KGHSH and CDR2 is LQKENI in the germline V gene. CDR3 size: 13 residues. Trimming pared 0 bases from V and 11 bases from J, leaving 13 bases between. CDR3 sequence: CASSPPSGMEAFF. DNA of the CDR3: TGTGCCAGCTCACCACCCAGCGGGATGGAGGCTTTCTTT. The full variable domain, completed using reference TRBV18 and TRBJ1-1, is NAGVMQNPRHLVRRRGQEARLRCSPMKGHSHVYWYRQLPEEGLKFMVYLQKENIIDESGMPKERFSAEFPKEGPSILRIQQVVRGDSAAYFCASSPPSGMEAFFGQGTRLTVV.

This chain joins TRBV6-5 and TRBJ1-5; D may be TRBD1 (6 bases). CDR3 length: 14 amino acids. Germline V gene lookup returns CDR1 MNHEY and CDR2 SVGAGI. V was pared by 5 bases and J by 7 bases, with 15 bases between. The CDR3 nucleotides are TGTGCCAGCAGTCAAACAGGGTTTAGCCAGCCCCAGCATTTT. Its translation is CASSQTGFSQPQHF.

CDR3 nucleotides: TGTGCCACCAGCAGACATACCGGGACAGAAGAGACCCAGTACTTC. This translates into CATSRHTGTEETQYF. The rearrangement joins TRBV15 to TRBJ2-5; 7 bases line up with TRBD1. Trimming at V came to 2 bases and at J to 3 bases, leaving 6 bases not matched to a gene. This CDR3 spans 15 amino acids. CDR1 is LNHNV, CDR2 YYDKDF, per germline (reference sequence).

The CDR3 DNA follows: TGTGCCAGCAGTTTTCGGAGGCAGCCCCAGCATTTT. Translated: CASSFRRQPQHF. The gene calls are TRBV28 and TRBJ1-5; no clear D. Germline V gene sequence: CDR1 MDHEN, CDR2 SYDVKM. Trimming pared 3 bases from V and 7 bases from J, leaving 7 bases between. There are 12 residues in the CDR3.

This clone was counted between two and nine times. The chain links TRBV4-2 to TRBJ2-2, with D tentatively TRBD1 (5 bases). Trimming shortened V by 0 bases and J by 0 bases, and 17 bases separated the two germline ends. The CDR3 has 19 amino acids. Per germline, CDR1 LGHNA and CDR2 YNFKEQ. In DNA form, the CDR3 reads TGTGCCAGCAGCCAAGATTCCGCTAGGGGATTCGCGAACACCGGGGAGCTGTTTTTT. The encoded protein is CASSQDSARGFANTGELFF.

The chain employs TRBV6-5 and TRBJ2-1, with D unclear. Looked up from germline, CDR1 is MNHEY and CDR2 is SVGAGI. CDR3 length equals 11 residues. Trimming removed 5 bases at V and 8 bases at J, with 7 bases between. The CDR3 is CASSISDEQFF. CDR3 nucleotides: TGTGCCAGCAGTATATCAGATGAGCAGTTCTTC.

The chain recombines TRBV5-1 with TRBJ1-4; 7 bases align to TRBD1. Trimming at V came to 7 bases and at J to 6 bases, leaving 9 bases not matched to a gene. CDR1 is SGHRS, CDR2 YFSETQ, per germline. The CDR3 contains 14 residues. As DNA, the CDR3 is TGCGCCAGCGGTGCCGGGACAGTTGATGAAAAACTGTTTTTT. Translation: CASGAGTVDEKLFF.

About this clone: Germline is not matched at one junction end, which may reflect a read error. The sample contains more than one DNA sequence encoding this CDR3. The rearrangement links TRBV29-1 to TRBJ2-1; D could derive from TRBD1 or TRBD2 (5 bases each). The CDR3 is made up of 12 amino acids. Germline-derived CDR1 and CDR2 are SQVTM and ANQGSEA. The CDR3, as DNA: TGTAGCGTTACTCAGGGATACAATGAGCAGTTCTTC. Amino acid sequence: CSVTQGYNEQFF.

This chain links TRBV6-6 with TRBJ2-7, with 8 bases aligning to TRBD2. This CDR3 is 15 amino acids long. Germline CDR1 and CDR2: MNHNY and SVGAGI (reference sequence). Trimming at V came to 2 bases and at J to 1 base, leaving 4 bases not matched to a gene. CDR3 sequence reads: CASSYGPSGSYEQYF. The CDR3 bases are TGTGCCAGCAGTTACGGCCCTAGCGGGTCCTACGAGCAGTACTTC.

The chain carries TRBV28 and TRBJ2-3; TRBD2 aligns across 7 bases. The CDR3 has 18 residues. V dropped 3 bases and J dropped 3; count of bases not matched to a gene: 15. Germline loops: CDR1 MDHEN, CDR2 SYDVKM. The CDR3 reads CASSFLRAGEMGTDTQYF. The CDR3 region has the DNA TGTGCCAGCAGTTTCCTCAGGGCGGGAGAGATGGGGACAGATACGCAGTATTTT.

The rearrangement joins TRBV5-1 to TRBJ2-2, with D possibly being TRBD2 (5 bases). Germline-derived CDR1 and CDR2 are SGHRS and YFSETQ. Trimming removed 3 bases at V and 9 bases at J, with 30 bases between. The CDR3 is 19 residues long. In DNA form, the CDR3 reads TGCGCCAGCAGCTCTCTGATCCTACGGGGTACTAAGGTTGACCGGGAGCTGTTTTTT. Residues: CASSSLILRGTKVDRELFF.

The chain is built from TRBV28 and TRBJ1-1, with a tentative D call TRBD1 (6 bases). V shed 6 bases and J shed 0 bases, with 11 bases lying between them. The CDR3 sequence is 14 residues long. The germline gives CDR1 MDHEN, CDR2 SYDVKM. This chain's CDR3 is CASRPDRLNTEAFF. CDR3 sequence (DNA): TGTGCCAGCAGACCCGACAGGTTGAACACTGAAGCTTTCTTT.

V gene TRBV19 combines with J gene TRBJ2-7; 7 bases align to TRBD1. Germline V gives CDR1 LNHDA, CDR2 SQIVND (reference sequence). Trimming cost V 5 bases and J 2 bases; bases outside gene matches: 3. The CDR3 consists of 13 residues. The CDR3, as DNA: TGTGCCAGTAGTCTAACAGGGGCCTACGAGCAGTACTTC. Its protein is CASSLTGAYEQYF.

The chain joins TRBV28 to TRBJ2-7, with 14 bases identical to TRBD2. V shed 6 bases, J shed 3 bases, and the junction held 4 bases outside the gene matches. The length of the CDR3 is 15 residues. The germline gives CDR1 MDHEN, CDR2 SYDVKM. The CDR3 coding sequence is TGTGCCAGCAGGGGGACTAGCGGGAGTTTCTACGAGCAGTACTTC. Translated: CASRGTSGSFYEQYF.

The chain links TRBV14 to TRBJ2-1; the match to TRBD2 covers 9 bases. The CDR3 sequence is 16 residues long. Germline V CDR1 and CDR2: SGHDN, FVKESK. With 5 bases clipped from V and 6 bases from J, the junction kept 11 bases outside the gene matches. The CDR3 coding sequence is TGTGCCAGCAGCTTACTAGCGGGTCAAGGAATCAATGAGCAGTTCTTC. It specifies CASSLLAGQGINEQFF.

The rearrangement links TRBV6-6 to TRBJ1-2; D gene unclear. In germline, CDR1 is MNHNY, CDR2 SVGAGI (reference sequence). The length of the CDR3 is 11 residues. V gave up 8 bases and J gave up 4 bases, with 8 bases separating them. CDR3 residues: CASRPGYGYTF. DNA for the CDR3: TGTGCCAGCCGGCCAGGCTATGGCTACACCTTC.

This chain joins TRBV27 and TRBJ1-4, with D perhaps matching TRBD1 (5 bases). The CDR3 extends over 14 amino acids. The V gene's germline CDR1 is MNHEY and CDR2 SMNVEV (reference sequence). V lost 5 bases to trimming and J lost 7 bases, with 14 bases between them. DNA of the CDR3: TGTGCCAGCAGTCCGACAGTACTACTTGAAAAACTGTTTTTT. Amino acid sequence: CASSPTVLLEKLFF.

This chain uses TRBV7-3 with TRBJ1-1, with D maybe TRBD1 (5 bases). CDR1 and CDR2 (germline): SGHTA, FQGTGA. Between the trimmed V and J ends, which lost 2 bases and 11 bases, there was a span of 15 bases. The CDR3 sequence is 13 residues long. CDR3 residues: CASSLDQRGGAFF. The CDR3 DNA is TGTGCCAGCAGCTTAGACCAGAGGGGAGGCGCTTTCTTT.

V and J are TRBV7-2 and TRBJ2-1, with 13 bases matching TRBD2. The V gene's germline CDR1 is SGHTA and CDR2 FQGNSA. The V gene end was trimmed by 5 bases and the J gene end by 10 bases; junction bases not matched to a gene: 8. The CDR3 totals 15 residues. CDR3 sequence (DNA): TGTGCCAGCAGCCGCGGACTAGCGGGAGTTCGGGAGCAGTTCTTC. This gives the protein CASSRGLAGVREQFF.

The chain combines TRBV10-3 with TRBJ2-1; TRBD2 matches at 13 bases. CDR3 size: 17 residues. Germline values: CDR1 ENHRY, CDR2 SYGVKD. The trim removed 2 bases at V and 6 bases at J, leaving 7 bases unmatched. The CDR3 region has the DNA TGTGCCATCAGTGAGGGACTAGCGGGAGTTTTTAGCAATGAGCAGTTCTTC. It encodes CAISEGLAGVFSNEQFF.

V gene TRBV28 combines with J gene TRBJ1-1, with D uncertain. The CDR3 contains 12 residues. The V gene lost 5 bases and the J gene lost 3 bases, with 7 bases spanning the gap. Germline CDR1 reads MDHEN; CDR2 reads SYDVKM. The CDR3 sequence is CASSPIDTEAFF. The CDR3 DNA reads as TGTGCCAGCAGTCCGATAGACACTGAAGCTTTCTTT. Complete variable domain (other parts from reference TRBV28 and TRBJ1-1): DVKVTQSSRYLVKRTGEKVFLECVQDMDHENMFWYRQDPGLGLRLIYFSYDVKMKEKGDIPEGYSVSREKKERFSLILESASTNQTSMYLCASSPIDTEAFFGQGTRLTVV.

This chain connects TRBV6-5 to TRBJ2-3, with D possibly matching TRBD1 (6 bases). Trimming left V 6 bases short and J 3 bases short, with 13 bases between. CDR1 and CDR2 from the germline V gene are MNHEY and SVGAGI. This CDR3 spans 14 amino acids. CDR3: CASSPATGTDTQYF. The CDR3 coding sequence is TGTGCCAGCAGCCCAGCGACAGGAACAGATACGCAGTATTTT.